The 28 T cell receptor beta chains given below trace back to one sample, sequenced in a study of blood T cell repertoires in COVID-19. The assay was immunoSEQ multiplex PCR, and TCRdb's table has in-frame clones only and misses some. The sample carries about 97,000 clones, 70% to 90% recorded once. The sample comprised peripheral blood. The receptors stem from a man in his forties or fifties with COVID-19, enrolled during active disease.

The CDR3 protein is CASSPTGGQGNGNYGYTF. CDR3 DNA: TGTGCCAGCAGCCCTACTGGGGGACAGGGAAACGGGAACTATGGCTACACCTTC. V gene TRBV5-6 combines with J gene TRBJ1-2; 9 bases match TRBD1. V lost 4 bases, J lost 2 bases, and 15 bases stayed unmatched. The CDR3 sequence is 18 residues long. Per germline, CDR1 SGHDT and CDR2 YYEEEE. Supplemented by reference TRBV5-6 and TRBJ1-2, the full variable domain reads DAGVTQSPTHLIKTRGQQVTLRCSPKSGHDTVSWYQQALGQGPQFIFQYYEEEERQRGNFPDRFSGHQFPNYSSELNVNALLLGDSALYLCASSPTGGQGNGNYGYTFGSGTRLTVV.

This clone has only one observation. This chain links TRBV5-5 with TRBJ2-3, with D possibly being TRBD1 (5 bases). This CDR3 has 13 residues. V was cut by 4 bases and J by 4 bases, with 10 bases left in between. Per germline, CDR1 SGHKS and CDR2 YYEKEE (reference sequence). CDR3 in DNA: TGTGCCAGCAGCCGGACATTAGCAGATACGCAGTATTTT. It yields the protein CASSRTLADTQYF.

This rearrangement joins TRBV12-3 or TRBV12-4 to TRBJ2-7, with a weak D call TRBD1 (6 bases). V was clipped by 6 bases and J by 7 bases, with 10 bases between them. This CDR3 has 11 residues. CDR3 loop: CASSTGTEQYF. The CDR3 region has the DNA TGTGCCAGCAGCACCGGGACAGAGCAGTACTTC.

The CDR3 protein is CASSLGGLASEQFF. In DNA form, the CDR3 reads TGTGCCAGCAGCTTAGGAGGACTAGCGAGTGAGCAGTTCTTC. V is TRBV7-3 and J is TRBJ2-1; TRBD2 matches 9 bases. Germline CDR1 SGHTA, CDR2 FQGTGA. Trimming at V came to 2 bases and at J to 9 bases, leaving 5 bases not matched to a gene. The CDR3 length is 14 residues.

This clone was observed a single time. This rearrangement joins TRBV7-9 to TRBJ1-1, with TRBD1 matching 10 bases. There are 18 residues in the CDR3. The J segment lost 0 bases and the V segment lost 5 bases, leaving 12 bases of the junction unmatched. CDR1 and CDR2 from the germline V gene are SEHNR and FQNEAQ (reference sequence). Here the CDR3 reads CASSPSPGTGDLNTEAFF. The CDR3 DNA sequence: TGTGCCAGCAGCCCGTCCCCCGGGACAGGGGATTTGAACACTGAAGCTTTCTTT.

J is TRBJ2-3 and V is TRBV6-6, with D maybe TRBD1 (5 bases). The V and J ends lost 0 bases and 1 base respectively, with 5 bases between them. Germline V CDR1 and CDR2: MNHNY, SVGAGI (reference sequence). The CDR3 is 14 residues long. DNA of the CDR3: TGTGCCAGCAGTTACTCGACAGGCACAGATACGCAGTATTTT. It codes for CASSYSTGTDTQYF.

V gene TRBV2 combines with J gene TRBJ1-4; 10 bases fit TRBD1. Germline V gene data show CDR1 as SNHLY and CDR2 as FYNNEI. V dropped 4 bases and J dropped 5; count of bases not matched to a gene: 7. This CDR3 has 16 residues. The CDR3 region has the DNA TGTGCCAGCAGTGCGGACAGGGGGGAGACGAATGAAAAACTGTTTTTT. Encoded protein: CASSADRGETNEKLFF.

The V gene is TRBV5-1, the J gene TRBJ2-1, with TRBD2 matching 9 bases. V lost 4 bases and J lost 5; bases outside the gene matches: 16. Germline CDR1 is SGHRS and CDR2 is YFSETQ. The CDR3 runs 18 residues. This CDR3 reads CASSLTGTSIWTHNEQFF. CDR3 nucleotides: TGCGCCAGCAGCCTTACCGGGACTAGCATCTGGACGCACAATGAGCAGTTCTTC.

This clone was detected a few times. This chain connects TRBV21-1 to TRBJ1-5; the table gives TRBD1 as D, unverified against the DNA. TRBV21-1 is deemed a pseudogene. This CDR3 contains 14 residues. In nucleotides, the CDR3 is TGTGCCAGCAGCAGGGGGCAGGACAATCAGCCCCAGCATTTT. Translated: CASSRGQDNQPQHF.

V and J are TRBV5-6 and TRBJ1-5; unclear D gene. The CDR3 sequence is 15 residues long. V lost 0 bases to trimming and J lost 2 bases, with 9 bases between them. Germline V gene sequence: CDR1 SGHDT, CDR2 YYEEEE. CDR3 protein: CASSLGGFGNQPQHF. The CDR3 DNA reads TGTGCCAGCAGCTTGGGAGGGTTCGGCAATCAGCCCCAGCATTTT.

The chain joins TRBV7-9 to TRBJ1-3, with D possibly being TRBD1 (5 bases). Per the germline V gene, CDR1 is SEHNR and CDR2 is FQNEAQ (reference sequence). The CDR3 length is 16 residues. The V end lost 5 bases, the J end lost 2 bases, and 16 bases lay between the germline ends. The CDR3 spells CASSELRPGTGNTIYF. In DNA form, the CDR3 reads TGTGCCAGCAGCGAGTTAAGACCAGGGACTGGAAACACCATATATTTT.

The chain employs TRBV4-2 and TRBJ2-7, with D possibly being TRBD1 (6 bases). The V end was cut by 1 base, the J end by 3 bases, with 13 bases between. This CDR3 has 15 amino acids. Germline CDR1 reads LGHNA; CDR2 reads YNFKEQ. CDR3 coding DNA: TGTGCCAGCAGCCAAGTTACAGGGCTCGACTACGAGCAGTACTTC. Protein product: CASSQVTGLDYEQYF.

This chain uses TRBV15 with TRBJ2-3, with 7 bases lining up with TRBD2. This CDR3 contains 16 residues. Trimming took 0 bases from V and 4 from J; bases not matched to a gene: 7. Germline assignment: CDR1 LNHNV and CDR2 YYDKDF (reference sequence). This chain's CDR3 is CATSREGTTGSDTQYF. Written as DNA, the CDR3 is TGTGCCACCAGCAGAGAAGGGACTACGGGCTCAGATACGCAGTATTTT.

This rearrangement joins TRBV6-5 to TRBJ1-2; TRBD1 agrees at 9 bases. Germline V gene sequence: CDR1 MNHEY, CDR2 SVGAGI. CDR3 size: 14 residues. J was trimmed by 8 bases and V by 6 bases; bases with no gene match: 10. The CDR3, as DNA: TGTGCCAGCAGCCAACAGGGGGCGCTTAAAGGCTACACCTTC. Translating gives CASSQQGALKGYTF.

The rearrangement joins TRBV18 to TRBJ1-3; weak D call: TRBD1 (5 bases). Trimming removed 4 bases at V and 7 bases at J, with 23 bases between. CDR1 is KGHSH and CDR2 is LQKENI in the germline V gene. CDR3 length: 17 residues. The CDR3 nucleotides are TGTGCCAGCTCACGAAACCAGAATCCAGGGCTGGGGAACACCATATATTTT. Protein sequence: CASSRNQNPGLGNTIYF.

This chain joins TRBV5-1 and TRBJ2-2; 8 positions match TRBD1. Trimming took 2 bases from V and 10 from J; bases not matched to a gene: 7. CDR3 length: 14 amino acids. CDR1 and CDR2 (germline): SGHRS, YFSETQ. The CDR3 bases are TGCGCCAGCAGCTTTCAGGGGGCGAATAAGGAGCTGTTTTTT. It specifies CASSFQGANKELFF.

The chain joins TRBV7-9 to TRBJ2-7; D is undetermined. The CDR3 has 12 residues. Trimming left V 1 base short and J 7 bases short, with 8 bases between. Germline CDR1 and CDR2: SEHNR and FQNEAQ (reference sequence). The CDR3 reads CASSLDMLEQYF. The CDR3 nucleotides read TGTGCCAGCAGCTTAGATATGTTGGAGCAGTACTTC.

V gene TRBV9 combines with J gene TRBJ2-5, with 8 positions matching TRBD2. V was pared by 0 bases and J by 5 bases, with 3 bases of the junction left unmatched. CDR1 and CDR2 from the germline V gene are SGDLS and YYNGEE. The CDR3 runs 14 residues. Here the CDR3 DNA reads TGTGCCAGCAGCGTAGCGGGGGGGACGGAGACCCAGTACTTC. Translated, it gives CASSVAGGTETQYF.

This clone came up a few times. The gene calls are TRBV27 and TRBJ1-5; D not certain. CDR1 and CDR2 from the germline V gene are MNHEY and SMNVEV (reference sequence). The CDR3 covers 15 residues. Trimming shortened V by 4 bases and J by 0 bases, and 10 bases separated the two germline ends. The CDR3 sequence: CASSYSGNSNQPQHF. The CDR3 DNA reads as TGTGCCAGCAGTTATAGCGGGAATAGCAATCAGCCCCAGCATTTT.

The DNA for the CDR3 is TGTGCCAGCAAGACGTGGGGAGGGACCTACAATGAGCAGTTCTTC. Translating gives CASKTWGGTYNEQFF. The gene calls are TRBV2 and TRBJ2-1; 7 nucleotides agree with TRBD2. The CDR3 is made up of 15 amino acids. Germline loops: CDR1 SNHLY, CDR2 FYNNEI. V was pared by 7 bases and J by 2 bases, with 8 bases of the junction left unmatched.

The V and J genes are TRBV3-1 (or the pseudogene TRBV3-2) and TRBJ2-7, with D maybe TRBD1 (6 bases). The CDR3 loop spans 16 amino acids. Germline CDR1 reads LGHDT; CDR2 reads YNNKEL (reference sequence). Trimming cost V 4 bases and J 0 bases, with 16 bases left between them. The CDR3 is CASSLPGTRYSYEQYF. The CDR3 region has the DNA TGTGCCAGCAGCCTCCCCGGGACACGGTACTCCTACGAGCAGTACTTC.

This chain links TRBV24-1 with TRBJ2-1; TRBD2 matches at 8 bases. The CDR3 loop spans 17 amino acids. CDR1 is KGHDR and CDR2 is SFDVKD in the germline V gene. J gave up 6 bases and V 1 base, and 10 bases lay outside the gene matches. CDR3 DNA sequence: TGTGCCACCAGTGATTTCCGGGGGGGCATTACGGGCAATGAGCAGTTCTTC. This encodes CATSDFRGGITGNEQFF.

The chain employs TRBV25-1 and TRBJ1-3, with D tentatively TRBD1 (5 bases). From germline, CDR1 is MGHDK and CDR2 SYGVNS. V gave up 2 bases and J gave up 4 bases, with 12 bases separating them. The CDR3 is 15 amino acids. CDR3 amino acids: CASSENPQGGNTIYF. The CDR3 bases are TGTGCCAGCAGTGAAAACCCCCAGGGAGGAAACACCATATATTTT.

This chain links TRBV5-1 with TRBJ2-2; D not certain. V was pared by 0 bases and J by 1 base, with 7 bases between. The CDR3 runs to 15 residues. Germline-derived CDR1 and CDR2 are SGHRS and YFSETQ. The chain's CDR3 is CASSLAEKNTGELFF. Written as DNA, the CDR3 is TGCGCCAGCAGCTTGGCCGAGAAGAACACCGGGGAGCTGTTTTTT. The complete variable domain, with remaining parts taken from reference TRBV5-1 and TRBJ2-2, reads KAGVTQTPRYLIKTRGQQVTLSCSPISGHRSVSWYQQTPGQGLQFLFEYFSETQRNKGNFPGRFSGRQFSNSRSEMNVSTLELGDSALYLCASSLAEKNTGELFFGEGSRLTVL.

The V gene is TRBV19, the J gene TRBJ1-2; D remains unclear. The CDR3 loop spans 13 amino acids. V was shortened by 6 bases and J by 4 bases, with 12 bases between the two germline ends. Germline V gene lookup returns CDR1 LNHDA and CDR2 SQIVND (reference sequence). The CDR3, as DNA: TGTGCCAGTAGCCCCCTTCGGGGCTATGGCTACACCTTC. This codes for CASSPLRGYGYTF.

This clone was found a few times. This chain joins TRBV2 and TRBJ2-7; 7 bases line up with TRBD1. Trimming removed 10 bases from V and 0 bases from J; junction bases left unmatched: 3. The V gene's germline CDR1 is SNHLY and CDR2 FYNNEI. The CDR3 runs to 12 residues. The CDR3 loop is CATTGDSYEQYF. For the CDR3, the DNA is TGTGCCACAACAGGGGACTCCTACGAGCAGTACTTC.

This chain uses TRBV3-1 (or the pseudogene TRBV3-2) with TRBJ1-3; TRBD1 might be the D (5 bases). In germline, CDR1 is LGHDT, CDR2 YNNKEL (reference sequence). The CDR3 spans 20 residues. V lost 0 bases and J 1 base, leaving 22 bases between the germline ends. Here the CDR3 reads CASSQDTGTHTRRSGNTIYF. The CDR3 coding sequence is TGTGCCAGCAGCCAAGATACGGGGACTCATACCCGGAGGTCTGGAAACACCATATATTTT.

This chain connects TRBV3-1 (or the pseudogene TRBV3-2) to TRBJ2-2; TRBD2 agrees at 11 bases. Germline CDR1 reads LGHDT; CDR2 reads YNNKEL (reference sequence). The CDR3 extends over 14 amino acids. Losses at the gene ends were 7 bases for V and 7 bases for J; bases not matched to a gene: 5. The CDR3 DNA follows: TGTGCCAGCACCAGACTAGCGGGGCACGGGGAGCTGTTTTTT. Its translation: CASTRLAGHGELFF.